This TCR beta chain was identified in a study of CD8+CD57+ T cells in acquired aplastic anemia. Across the whole study: Roughly 3 ug was the average amount of DNA from sorted CD4+ and CD8+ cells.

This clonotype was picked up a small number of times. V was trimmed by 5 bases and J by 5 bases, leaving 21 bases between them. Germline V gene data show CDR1 as SGHTA and CDR2 as FQGNSA. The length of the CDR3 is 16 residues. CD8+CD57+ cell expansion, shown by flow cytometry, had occurred in the patients selected for sequencing. There was no therapy given to any patient before the blood sampling took place. Genomic DNA acted as the template from which TCR beta VDJ combination and CDR3 sequence profiling were carried out. TCRdb called the reads again in MiXCR, with one record for every CDR3 protein. The data contain under 500,000 distinct CDR3 sequences, around 30% of them seen just once; the ten biggest clones take up less than 1%.

The TCR was taken from a human donor with aplastic anemia. The chain is built from TRBV7-2 and TRBJ2-5; D possibly corresponds to TRBD2 (7 bases). Specimen: sorted CD4+, CD8+, or CD8+CD57+ T cells (not recorded which) from PBMCs. CDR3 in amino acids: CASSQENRGAGETQYF. CDR3 in DNA: TGTGCCAGCAGCCAAGAGAACCGGGGGGCCGGGGAGACCCAGTACTTC. Together with reference TRBV7-2 and TRBJ2-5, the CDR3 gives the full variable domain: GAGVSQSPSNKVTEKGKDVELRCDPISGHTALYWYRQSLGQGLEFLIYFQGNSAPDKSGLPSDRFSAERTGGSVSTLTIQRTQQEDSAVYLCASSQENRGAGETQYFGPGTRLLVL.